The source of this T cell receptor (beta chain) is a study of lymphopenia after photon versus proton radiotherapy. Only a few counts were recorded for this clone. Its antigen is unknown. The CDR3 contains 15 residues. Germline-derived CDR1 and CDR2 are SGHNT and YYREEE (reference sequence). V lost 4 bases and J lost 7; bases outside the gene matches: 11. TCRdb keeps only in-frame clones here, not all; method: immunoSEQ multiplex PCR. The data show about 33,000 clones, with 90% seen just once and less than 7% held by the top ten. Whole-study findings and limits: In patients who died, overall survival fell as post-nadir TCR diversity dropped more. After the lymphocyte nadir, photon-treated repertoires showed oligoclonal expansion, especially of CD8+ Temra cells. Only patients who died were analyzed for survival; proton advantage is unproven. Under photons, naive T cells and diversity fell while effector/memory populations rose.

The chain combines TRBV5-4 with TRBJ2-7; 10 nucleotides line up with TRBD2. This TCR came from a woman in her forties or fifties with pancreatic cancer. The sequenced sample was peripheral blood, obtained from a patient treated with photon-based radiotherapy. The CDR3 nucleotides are TGTGCCAGCAGCCCAGGACTAGCGGACCTGGGTGAGCAGTACTTC. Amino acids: CASSPGLADLGEQYF.